The sequence of this T cell receptor (beta chain) was determined in a study of CD8 T cells in Susac syndrome. This clonotype was found once. J gave up 6 bases and V 6 bases, and 8 bases lay outside the gene matches. The CDR3 contains 16 residues. CDR1 is MDHEN and CDR2 is SYDVKM in the germline V gene. The RNA, about 0.45 to 1 ug, was put through reverse transcription using random hexamers. TCRdb processed the immunoSEQ multiplex PCR reads anew with MiXCR; each CDR3 protein has one entry. This table holds about 200,000 distinct CDR3 sequences, roughly 94% found once. TCR beta sequences were obtained from blood CD8+ and CD4+ T cells. The individuals used as controls were healthy donors who had been matched for both age and sex.

The clonotype originates from a human donor in good health. Sequencing input: CD4+ T cells from PBMCs. This chain uses TRBV28 with TRBJ2-7; 16 nucleotides align to TRBD2. CDR3 region: CASSSGTSGRASEQYV. The DNA of the CDR3 is TGTGCCAGCAGCTCAGGGACTAGCGGGAGGGCCTCCGAGCAGTACGTC.